Listed below are T cell receptor beta chains from one sample, sequenced in a study of blood T cell repertoires in COVID-19. TCRdb keeps only in-frame clones here, not all; method: immunoSEQ multiplex PCR. The sample includes just over 65,000 clones, about nine tenths seen only once; the top ten take over 1.2%. Sequencing was carried out using peripheral blood. The receptors were gathered from a man in his sixties with acute or convalescent COVID-19. Both conserved end residues are part of each CDR3. The D gene is left open where the match is weak. The size of a clone is reported for some rows only, either as once, few or many, or as a class for expanded clones.

V: TRBV4-1
D: TRBD2
size: -
J: TRBJ2-6
DNA: TGCGCCAGCAGCCAACCTCGGACTAGCCCAACCGCTGGGGCCAACGTCCTGACTTTC
CDR3: CASSQPRTSPTAGANVLTF

V: TRBV5-4
D: -
size: once
J: TRBJ2-1
DNA: TGTGCCAGCAGCTTGGATTCACAAATTCAGTTCTTC
CDR3: CASSLDSQIQFF

V: TRBV10-3
D: TRBD1
size: -
J: TRBJ1-1
DNA: TGTGCCATCAGTGCCCGGGACAGCAACACTGAAGCTTTCTTT
CDR3: CAISARDSNTEAFF

V: TRBV5-1
D: TRBD1
size: -
J: TRBJ1-1
DNA: TGCGCCAGCAGCCGGGAGTTATCGACAGGGGTTCGCAAAGCTTTCTTT
CDR3: CASSRELSTGVRKAFF

V: TRBV7-9
D: TRBD1
size: once
J: TRBJ2-7
DNA: TGTGCCAGCAGCTCGTGGGACAGGGCCTCCTACGAGCAGTACTTC
CDR3: CASSSWDRASYEQYF

V: TRBV12-5
D: -
size: -
J: TRBJ2-5
DNA: TGTGCTAGTGGTTTGTCCACGGGATCGGGGGGCGTTGAGACCCAGTACTTC
CDR3: CASGLSTGSGGVETQYF

V: TRBV14
D: TRBD1
size: -
J: TRBJ1-1
DNA: TGTGCCAGCAGCCAGAAAACAGGGGGCAGGTCTGAAGCTTTCTTT
CDR3: CASSQKTGGRSEAFF

V: TRBV6-5
D: TRBD2
size: -
J: TRBJ2-5
DNA: TGTGCCAGCACCTTACTAGCGGGGGGAGAGACCCAGTACTTC
CDR3: CASTLLAGGETQYF

V: TRBV2
D: -
size: -
J: TRBJ1-1
DNA: TGTGCCAGCAGAACAGGCTCCACTGAAGCTTTCTTT
CDR3: CASRTGSTEAFF

V: TRBV5-1
D: -
size: -
J: TRBJ1-5
DNA: TGCGCCAGCAGCTTGTCGGGCAATCAGCCCCAGCATTTT
CDR3: CASSLSGNQPQHF

V: TRBV3-1/TRBV3-2
D: TRBD2
size: -
J: TRBJ2-1
DNA: TGTGCCAGCAGCACTAGCGGGGGGGCCTACAATGAGCAGTTCTTC
CDR3: CASSTSGGAYNEQFF

V: TRBV29-1
D: TRBD2
size: -
J: TRBJ2-3
DNA: TGCAGCGTTGTTTTGGTAGCGGGGGACACAGATACGCAGTATTTT
CDR3: CSVVLVAGDTDTQYF

V: TRBV2
D: -
size: -
J: TRBJ1-2
DNA: TGTGCCAGCAGCCTTATCGAAGGTCGCCCGGGACAAATCTTCTATGGCTACACCTTC
CDR3: CASSLIEGRPGQIFYGYTF

V: TRBV12-3/TRBV12-4
D: -
size: -
J: TRBJ2-7
DNA: TGTGCCAGCATGCGACGGGGGACTTACGAGCAGTACTTC
CDR3: CASMRRGTYEQYF

V: TRBV7-9
D: -
size: -
J: TRBJ1-1
DNA: TGTGCCAGCAGCCGGATTGGGTCCCTAGGAGCTTTCTTT
CDR3: CASSRIGSLGAFF

V: TRBV27
D: TRBD1
size: -
J: TRBJ1-2
DNA: TGTGCCAGCAGTTTGTTAGGGGGCGGGAACTATGGCTACACCTTC
CDR3: CASSLLGGGNYGYTF

V: TRBV5-1
D: TRBD1
size: -
J: TRBJ2-5
DNA: TGCGCCAGCAGCGCGTCGACAGGGCCAGGAGAGACCCAGTACTTC
CDR3: CASSASTGPGETQYF

V: TRBV10-3
D: -
size: -
J: TRBJ2-7
DNA: TGTGCCATCAGTGACGTCCACAGCTACGAGCAGTACTTC
CDR3: CAISDVHSYEQYF

V: TRBV5-1
D: TRBD1
size: -
J: TRBJ2-4
DNA: TGCGCCAGCAGCACCCAGGGGGACGGAATTCAGTACTTC
CDR3: CASSTQGDGIQYF

V: TRBV14
D: -
size: -
J: TRBJ2-3
DNA: TGTGCCAGCAGCCAAGATCTTAGCACAGATACGCAGTATTTT
CDR3: CASSQDLSTDTQYF

V: TRBV18
D: -
size: -
J: TRBJ1-1
DNA: TGTGCCAGCTCACCAGGAGGGGCAAACACTGAAGCTTTCTTT
CDR3: CASSPGGANTEAFF

V: TRBV9
D: -
size: -
J: TRBJ2-2
DNA: TGTGCCAGCAGCTTCACAGGGGGGGGCACCGGGGAGCTGTTTTTT
CDR3: CASSFTGGGTGELFF

V: TRBV9
D: -
size: -
J: TRBJ2-5
DNA: TGTGCCAGCAGCGTAGCTTGGGGTCGTGGGGGCACGGAGACCCAGTACTTC
CDR3: CASSVAWGRGGTETQYF

V: TRBV19
D: -
size: -
J: TRBJ1-5
DNA: TGTGCCAGTAGTTGGTTCCGGGACAAAAATCAGCCCCAGCATTTT
CDR3: CASSWFRDKNQPQHF

V: TRBV19
D: TRBD1
size: once
J: TRBJ2-2
DNA: TGTGCCAGCAGCCAGGGGGTAGGTTTGCCTAACACCGGGGAGCTGTTTTTT
CDR3: CASSQGVGLPNTGELFF

V: TRBV4-1
D: TRBD1
size: -
J: TRBJ1-2
DNA: TGCGCCAGCAGTTCTGGGACAGGCTACCTCTATGGCTACACCTTC
CDR3: CASSSGTGYLYGYTF

V: TRBV27
D: TRBD1
size: -
J: TRBJ1-2
DNA: TGTGCCAGCAGTCGACAAGACAGGGACGATGGCTACACCTTC
CDR3: CASSRQDRDDGYTF

V: TRBV19
D: -
size: -
J: TRBJ1-2
DNA: TGTGCCAGCAGTGGGGGGAAGGATGGCTACACCTTC
CDR3: CASSGGKDGYTF

V: TRBV5-8
D: -
size: -
J: TRBJ1-5
DNA: TGTGCCAGCACCCTTGTAACAGAGGGTCAGCCCCAGCATTTT
CDR3: CASTLVTEGQPQHF

V: TRBV10-1
D: -
size: -
J: TRBJ1-1
DNA: TGCGCCAGCAGTGCCAGAAGGGAGGGGACTGAAGCTTTCTTT
CDR3: CASSARREGTEAFF

V: TRBV2
D: -
size: -
J: TRBJ1-1
DNA: TGTGCCAGCTGTTTGGGCCCGAACACTGAAGCTTTCTTT
CDR3: CASCLGPNTEAFF

V: TRBV6-2/TRBV6-3
D: TRBD1
size: -
J: TRBJ1-6
DNA: TGTGCCAGCAGTTTGGGACAGCCGCTCCCTCCCTATAATTCACCCCTCCACTTT
CDR3: CASSLGQPLPPYNSPLHF

V: TRBV4-1
D: TRBD1
size: -
J: TRBJ1-5
DNA: TGCGCCAGCAGCCAGGGACAGGGGAATCAGCCCCAGCATTTT
CDR3: CASSQGQGNQPQHF

V: TRBV14
D: -
size: -
J: TRBJ2-3
DNA: TGTGCCAGCAGCCGAGGGAACCGGCAAGGGACGCAGTATTTT
CDR3: CASSRGNRQGTQYF

V: TRBV2
D: -
size: -
J: TRBJ1-4
DNA: TGTGCCAGCAGGCCGGACAGAGTCCCCGATAAACTGTTTTTT
CDR3: CASRPDRVPDKLFF

V: TRBV7-9
D: -
size: -
J: TRBJ2-1
DNA: TGTGCCAGCAGATTGCAGGGTTTAGGGATCCGCTCCTACAATGAGCAGTTCTTC
CDR3: CASRLQGLGIRSYNEQFF

V: TRBV18
D: TRBD1
size: -
J: TRBJ1-6
DNA: TGTGCCAGCTCACCGGGACAGATTAGTTCACCCCTCCACTTT
CDR3: CASSPGQISSPLHF

V: TRBV6-4
D: -
size: once
J: TRBJ2-1
DNA: TGTGCCAGCAGCTTACAGGGTGATTACAATGAGCAGTTCTTC
CDR3: CASSLQGDYNEQFF

V: TRBV15
D: TRBD1
size: -
J: TRBJ1-2
DNA: TGTGCCACCAGCAGAGCACAGGGGGGCTACACCTTC
CDR3: CATSRAQGGYTF

V: TRBV9
D: TRBD1
size: -
J: TRBJ1-2
DNA: TGTGCCAGCAGCGCCCGACAGGGGGCCAACTATGGCTACACCTTC
CDR3: CASSARQGANYGYTF

V: TRBV7-3
D: TRBD2
size: -
J: TRBJ2-1
DNA: TGTGCCAGCAGCTTAAACCGGGGGGGCCGATTAAATGAGCAGTTCTTC
CDR3: CASSLNRGGRLNEQFF

V: TRBV2
D: -
size: -
J: TRBJ1-5
DNA: TGTGCCTCCAAAATGGGGCAGATTGGCAATCAGCCCCAGCATTTT
CDR3: CASKMGQIGNQPQHF

V: TRBV7-2
D: -
size: -
J: TRBJ2-3
DNA: TGTGCCAGCAGCTTAGTTCCCTGGGCCTACCATGGGGCCCCAGATACGCAGTATTTT
CDR3: CASSLVPWAYHGAPDTQYF

V: TRBV5-1
D: TRBD1
size: -
J: TRBJ1-3
DNA: TGCGCCAGCAGGCGGGAGGGGGCGAGAGGAAACACCATATATTTT
CDR3: CASRREGARGNTIYF

V: TRBV3-1/TRBV3-2
D: -
size: -
J: TRBJ1-3
DNA: TGTGCCAGCAGCCCAGGGGTGAGCTCTGGAAACACCATATATTTT
CDR3: CASSPGVSSGNTIYF